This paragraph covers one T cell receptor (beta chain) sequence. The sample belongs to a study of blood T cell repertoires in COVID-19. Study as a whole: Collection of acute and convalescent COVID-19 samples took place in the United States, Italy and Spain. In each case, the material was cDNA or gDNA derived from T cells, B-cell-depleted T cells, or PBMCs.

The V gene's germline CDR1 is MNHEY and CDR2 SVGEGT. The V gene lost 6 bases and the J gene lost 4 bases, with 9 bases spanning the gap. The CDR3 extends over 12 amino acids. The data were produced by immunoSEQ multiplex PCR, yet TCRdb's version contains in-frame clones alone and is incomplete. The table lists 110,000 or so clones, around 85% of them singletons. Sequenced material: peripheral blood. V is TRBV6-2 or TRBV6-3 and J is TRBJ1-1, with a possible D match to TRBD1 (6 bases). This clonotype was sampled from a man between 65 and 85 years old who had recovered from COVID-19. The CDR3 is CASSSGVTEAFF. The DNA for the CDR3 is TGTGCCAGCAGCTCAGGGGTCACTGAAGCTTTCTTT.